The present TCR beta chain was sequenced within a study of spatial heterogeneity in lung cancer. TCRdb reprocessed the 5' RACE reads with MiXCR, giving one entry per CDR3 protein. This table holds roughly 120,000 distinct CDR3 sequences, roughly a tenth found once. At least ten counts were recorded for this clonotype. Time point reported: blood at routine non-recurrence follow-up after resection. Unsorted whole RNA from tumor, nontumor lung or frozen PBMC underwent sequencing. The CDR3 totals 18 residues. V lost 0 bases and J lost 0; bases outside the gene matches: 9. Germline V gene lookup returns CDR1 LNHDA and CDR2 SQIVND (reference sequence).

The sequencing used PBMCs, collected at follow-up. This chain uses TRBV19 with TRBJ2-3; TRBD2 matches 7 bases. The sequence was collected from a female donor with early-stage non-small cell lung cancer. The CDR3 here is CASSIDRRLAESTDTQYF. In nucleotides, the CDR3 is TGTGCCAGTAGTATAGATCGAAGGCTAGCGGAGAGCACAGATACGCAGTATTTT.